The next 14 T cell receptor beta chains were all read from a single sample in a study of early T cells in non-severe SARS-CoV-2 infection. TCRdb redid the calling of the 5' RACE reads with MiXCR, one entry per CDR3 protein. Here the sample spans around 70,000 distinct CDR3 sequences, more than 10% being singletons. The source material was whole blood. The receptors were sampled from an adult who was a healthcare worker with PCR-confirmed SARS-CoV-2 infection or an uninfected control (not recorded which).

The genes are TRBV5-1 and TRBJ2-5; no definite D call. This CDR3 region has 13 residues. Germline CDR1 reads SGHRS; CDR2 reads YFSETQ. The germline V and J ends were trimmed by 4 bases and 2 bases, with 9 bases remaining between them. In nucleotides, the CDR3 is TGCGCCAGCAGCGCAAACAGTCAAGAGACCCAGTACTTC. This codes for CASSANSQETQYF.

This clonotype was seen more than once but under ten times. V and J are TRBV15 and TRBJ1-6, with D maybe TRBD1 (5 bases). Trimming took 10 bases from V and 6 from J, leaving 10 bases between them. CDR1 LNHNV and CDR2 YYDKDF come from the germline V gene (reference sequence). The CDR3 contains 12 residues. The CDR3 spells CAIRDSNSPLHF. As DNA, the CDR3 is TGTGCCATCCGGGACTCTAATTCACCCCTCCACTTT.

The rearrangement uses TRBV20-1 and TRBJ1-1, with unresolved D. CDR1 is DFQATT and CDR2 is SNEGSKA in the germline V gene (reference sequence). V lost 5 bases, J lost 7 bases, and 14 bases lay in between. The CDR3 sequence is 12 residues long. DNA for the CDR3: TGCAGTGCTTCCAAGGCGCGGGATGAAGCTTTCTTT. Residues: CSASKARDEAFF.

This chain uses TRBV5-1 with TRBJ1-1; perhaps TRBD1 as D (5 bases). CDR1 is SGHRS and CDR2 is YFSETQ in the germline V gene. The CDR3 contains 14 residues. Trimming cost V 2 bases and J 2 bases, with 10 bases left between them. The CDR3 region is CASSFRDRNTEAFF. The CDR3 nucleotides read TGCGCCAGCAGCTTCAGGGATCGAAACACTGAAGCTTTCTTT.

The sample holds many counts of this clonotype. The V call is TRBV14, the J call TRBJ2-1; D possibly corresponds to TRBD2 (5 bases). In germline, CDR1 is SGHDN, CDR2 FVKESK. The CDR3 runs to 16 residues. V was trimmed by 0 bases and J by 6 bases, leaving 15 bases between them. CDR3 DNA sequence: TGTGCCAGCAGCCAAGATATGACGACTAAGGGCAATGAGCAGTTCTTC. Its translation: CASSQDMTTKGNEQFF. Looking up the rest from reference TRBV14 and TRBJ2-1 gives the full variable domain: EAGVTQFPSHSVIEKGQTVTLRCDPISGHDNLYWYRRVMGKEIKFLLHFVKESKQDESGMPNNRFLAERTGGTYSTLKVQPAELEDSGVYFCASSQDMTTKGNEQFFGPGTRLTVL.

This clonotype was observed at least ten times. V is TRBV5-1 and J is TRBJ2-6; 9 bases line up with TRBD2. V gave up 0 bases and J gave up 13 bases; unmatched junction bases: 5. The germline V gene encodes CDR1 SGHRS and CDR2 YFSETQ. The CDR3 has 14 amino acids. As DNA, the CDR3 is TGCGCCAGCAGCTTGGGACTAGCGGTAGAAGTCCTGACTTTC. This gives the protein CASSLGLAVEVLTF.

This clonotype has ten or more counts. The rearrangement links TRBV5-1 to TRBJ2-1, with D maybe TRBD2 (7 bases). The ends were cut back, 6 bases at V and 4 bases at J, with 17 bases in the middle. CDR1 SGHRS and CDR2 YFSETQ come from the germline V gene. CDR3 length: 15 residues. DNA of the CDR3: TGCGCCAGCACAGGGGCGGGAGCCGGATACAATGAGCAGTTCTTC. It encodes CASTGAGAGYNEQFF.

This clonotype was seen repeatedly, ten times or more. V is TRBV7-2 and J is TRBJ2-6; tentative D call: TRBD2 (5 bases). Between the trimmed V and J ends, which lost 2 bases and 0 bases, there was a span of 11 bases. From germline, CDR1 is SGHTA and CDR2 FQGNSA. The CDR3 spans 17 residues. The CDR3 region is CASSLNSGGSGANVLTF. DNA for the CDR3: TGTGCCAGCAGCTTAAACAGTGGAGGCTCTGGGGCCAACGTCCTGACTTTC.

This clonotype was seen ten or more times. The CDR3 protein is CASRTGVWTEAFF. CDR3 nucleotides: TGTGCCAGTAGAACAGGGGTTTGGACTGAAGCTTTCTTT. The V call is TRBV19, the J call TRBJ1-1; TRBD1 matches at 7 bases. This CDR3 has 13 residues. Per germline, CDR1 LNHDA and CDR2 SQIVND (reference sequence). The V and J ends lost 6 bases and 5 bases, in that order; junction bases with no gene match: 6.

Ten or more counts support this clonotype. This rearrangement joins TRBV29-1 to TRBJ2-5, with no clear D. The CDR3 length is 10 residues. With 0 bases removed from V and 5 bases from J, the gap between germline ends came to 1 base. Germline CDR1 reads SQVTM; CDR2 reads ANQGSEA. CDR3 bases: TGCAGCGTTGAAGAGGAGACCCAGTACTTC. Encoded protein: CSVEEETQYF.

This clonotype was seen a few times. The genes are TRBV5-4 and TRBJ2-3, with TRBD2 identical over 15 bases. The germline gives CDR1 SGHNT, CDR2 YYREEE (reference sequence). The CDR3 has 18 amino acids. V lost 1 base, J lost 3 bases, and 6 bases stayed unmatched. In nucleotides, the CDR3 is TGTGCCAGCAGCTTGTTGGGACTAGCGGGAGGAGGTACAGATACGCAGTATTTT. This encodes CASSLLGLAGGGTDTQYF.

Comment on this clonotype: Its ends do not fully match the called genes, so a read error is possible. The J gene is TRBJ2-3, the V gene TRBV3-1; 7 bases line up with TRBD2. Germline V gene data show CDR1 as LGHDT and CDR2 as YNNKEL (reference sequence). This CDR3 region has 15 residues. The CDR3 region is CASSQDGRGSDMQYF. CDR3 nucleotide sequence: TGTGCCAGCAGCCAAGATGGGCGGGGGTCAGATATGCAGTATTTT.

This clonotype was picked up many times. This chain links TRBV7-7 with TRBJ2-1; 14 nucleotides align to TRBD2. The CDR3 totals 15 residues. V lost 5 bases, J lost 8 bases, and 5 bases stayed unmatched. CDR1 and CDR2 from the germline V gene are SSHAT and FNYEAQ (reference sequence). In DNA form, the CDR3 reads TGTGCCAGCAGCCCGGGACTAGCGGGAGCCGATGAGCAGTTCTTC. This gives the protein CASSPGLAGADEQFF.

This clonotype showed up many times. As DNA, the CDR3 is TGTGCCAGCAGCTCTTCGGAACTAGCGGTCTACAATGAGCAGTTCTTC. This codes for CASSSSELAVYNEQFF. The chain couples TRBV3-1 to TRBJ2-1; the match to TRBD2 covers 8 bases. Germline V CDR1 and CDR2: LGHDT, YNNKEL (reference sequence). CDR3 length equals 16 residues. V was pared by 5 bases and J by 3 bases, with 9 bases of the junction left unmatched.